This T cell receptor (beta chain) was recovered during a study of T cell responses to AZD1222 COVID-19 vaccine. V lost 2 bases and J lost 5, with 22 bases in between. The CDR3 sequence is 18 residues long. Germline V CDR1 and CDR2: SEHNR, FQNEAQ (reference sequence). Assay used: immunoSEQ multiplex PCR; TCRdb lists only in-frame clones, some missing. The sample holds 150,000 to 200,000 clones; around 90% are singletons and the top ten take approximately 6.2%. Sequenced here: peripheral blood, sampled 28 days after the second AZD1222 dose. The chain has TRBV7-9 and TRBJ1-5, with D tentatively TRBD1 (5 bases). This clonotype was obtained from an adult who received the AZD1222 COVID-19 vaccine. The CDR3: CASSLSGPIGERDQPQHF. In nucleotides, the CDR3 is TGTGCCAGCAGCTTAAGTGGGCCGATAGGGGAGAGGGATCAGCCCCAGCATTTT. Supplemented by reference TRBV7-9 and TRBJ1-5, the full variable domain reads DTGVSQNPRHKITKRGQNVTFRCDPISEHNRLYWYRQTLGQGPEFLTYFQNEAQLEKSRLLSDRFSAERPKGSFSTLEIQRTEQGDSAMYLCASSLSGPIGERDQPQHFGDGTRLSIL.